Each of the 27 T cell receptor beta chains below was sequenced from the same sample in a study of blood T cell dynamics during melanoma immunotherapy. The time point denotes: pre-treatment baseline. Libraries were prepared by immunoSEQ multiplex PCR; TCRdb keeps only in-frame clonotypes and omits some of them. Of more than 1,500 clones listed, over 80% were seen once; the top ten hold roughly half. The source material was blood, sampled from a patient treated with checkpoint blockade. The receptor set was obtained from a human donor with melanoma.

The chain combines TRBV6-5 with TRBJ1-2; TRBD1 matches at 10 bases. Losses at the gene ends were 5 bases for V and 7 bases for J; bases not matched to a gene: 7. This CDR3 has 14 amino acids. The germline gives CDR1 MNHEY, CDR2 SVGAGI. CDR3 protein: CASSTGTGVGGYTF. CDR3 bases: TGTGCCAGCAGTACCGGGACAGGGGTTGGTGGCTACACCTTC.

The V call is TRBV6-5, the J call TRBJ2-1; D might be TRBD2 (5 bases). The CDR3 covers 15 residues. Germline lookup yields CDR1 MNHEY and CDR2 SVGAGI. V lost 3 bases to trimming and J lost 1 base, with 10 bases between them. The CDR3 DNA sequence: TGTGCCAGCAGTTATGGGAGTCGATCCTACAATGAGCAGTTCTTC. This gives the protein CASSYGSRSYNEQFF.

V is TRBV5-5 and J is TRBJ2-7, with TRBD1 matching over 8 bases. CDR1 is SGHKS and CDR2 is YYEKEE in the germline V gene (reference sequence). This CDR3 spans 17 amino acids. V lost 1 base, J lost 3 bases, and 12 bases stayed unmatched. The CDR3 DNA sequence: TGTGCCAGCAGCTTGCATCGGACAGGGTCCAGGGTCTACGAGCAGTACTTC. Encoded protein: CASSLHRTGSRVYEQYF.

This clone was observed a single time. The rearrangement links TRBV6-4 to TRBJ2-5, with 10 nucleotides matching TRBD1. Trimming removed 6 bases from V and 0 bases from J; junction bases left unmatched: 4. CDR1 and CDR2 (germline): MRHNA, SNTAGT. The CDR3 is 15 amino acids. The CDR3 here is CASSPGQGHQETQYF. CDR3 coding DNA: TGTGCCAGCAGCCCGGGACAGGGGCACCAAGAGACCCAGTACTTC.

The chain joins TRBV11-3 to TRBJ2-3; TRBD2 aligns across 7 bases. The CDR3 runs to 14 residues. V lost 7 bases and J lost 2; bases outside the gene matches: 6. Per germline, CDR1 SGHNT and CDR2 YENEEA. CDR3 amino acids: CASTLGGVTDTQYF. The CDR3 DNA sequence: TGTGCCAGCACCCTGGGAGGGGTCACAGATACGCAGTATTTT.

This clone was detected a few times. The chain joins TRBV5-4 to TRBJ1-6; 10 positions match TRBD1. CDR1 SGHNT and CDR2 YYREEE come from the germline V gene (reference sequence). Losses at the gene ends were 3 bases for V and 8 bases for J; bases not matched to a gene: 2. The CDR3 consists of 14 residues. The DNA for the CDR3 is TGTGCCAGCAGCTCAGACAGGGGGCATTCACCCCTCCACTTT. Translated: CASSSDRGHSPLHF.

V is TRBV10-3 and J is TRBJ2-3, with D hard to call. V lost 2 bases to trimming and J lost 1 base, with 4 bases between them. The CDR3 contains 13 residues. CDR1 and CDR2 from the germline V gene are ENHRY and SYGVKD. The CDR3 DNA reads TGTGCCATCAGTGAGGCGGGCACAGATACGCAGTATTTT. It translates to CAISEAGTDTQYF.

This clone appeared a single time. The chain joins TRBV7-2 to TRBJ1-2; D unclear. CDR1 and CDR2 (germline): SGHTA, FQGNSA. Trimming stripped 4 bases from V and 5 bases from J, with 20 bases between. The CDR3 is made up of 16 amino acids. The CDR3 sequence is CASSSDPTAKAYGYTF. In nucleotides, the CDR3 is TGTGCCAGCAGCTCCGACCCCACAGCGAAGGCGTATGGCTACACCTTC.

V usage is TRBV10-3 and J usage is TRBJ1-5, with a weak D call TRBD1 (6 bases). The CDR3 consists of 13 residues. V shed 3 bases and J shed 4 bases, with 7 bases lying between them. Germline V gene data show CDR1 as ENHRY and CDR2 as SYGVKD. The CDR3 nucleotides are TGTGCCATCAGTGAAACAGGGAATCAGCCCCAGCATTTT. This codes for CAISETGNQPQHF.

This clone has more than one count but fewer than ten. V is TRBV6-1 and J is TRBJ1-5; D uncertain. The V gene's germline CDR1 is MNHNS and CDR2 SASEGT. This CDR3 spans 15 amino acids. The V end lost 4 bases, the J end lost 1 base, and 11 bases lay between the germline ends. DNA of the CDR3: TGTGCCAGCAGTGTGAACAGTCGAAGCAATCAGCCCCAGCATTTT. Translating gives CASSVNSRSNQPQHF.

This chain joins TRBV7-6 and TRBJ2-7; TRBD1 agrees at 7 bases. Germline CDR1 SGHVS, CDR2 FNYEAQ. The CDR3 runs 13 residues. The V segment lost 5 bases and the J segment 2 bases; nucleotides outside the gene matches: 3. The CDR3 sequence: CASSQGQTYEQYF. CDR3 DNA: TGTGCCAGCAGCCAGGGACAGACCTACGAGCAGTACTTC.

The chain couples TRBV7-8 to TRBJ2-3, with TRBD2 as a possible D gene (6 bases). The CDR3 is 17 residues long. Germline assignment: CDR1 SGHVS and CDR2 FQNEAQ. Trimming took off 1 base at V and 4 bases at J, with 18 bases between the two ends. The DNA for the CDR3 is TGTGCCAGCAGCTTAGGCGGGGACTTCGAGGTCGCAGATACGCAGTATTTT. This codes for CASSLGGDFEVADTQYF.

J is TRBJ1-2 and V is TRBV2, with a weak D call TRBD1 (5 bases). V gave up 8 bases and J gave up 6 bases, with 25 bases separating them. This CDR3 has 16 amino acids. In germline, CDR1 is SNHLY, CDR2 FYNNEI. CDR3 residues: CASDIGAGRILDGYTF. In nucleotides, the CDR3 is TGTGCCAGCGATATAGGGGCCGGAAGGATTTTGGATGGCTACACCTTC.

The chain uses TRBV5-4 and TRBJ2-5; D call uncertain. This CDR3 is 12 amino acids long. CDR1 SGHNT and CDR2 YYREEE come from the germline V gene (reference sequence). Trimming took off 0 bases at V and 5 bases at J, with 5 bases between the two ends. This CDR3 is CASSLESETQYF. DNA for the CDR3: TGTGCCAGCAGCTTGGAATCCGAGACCCAGTACTTC.

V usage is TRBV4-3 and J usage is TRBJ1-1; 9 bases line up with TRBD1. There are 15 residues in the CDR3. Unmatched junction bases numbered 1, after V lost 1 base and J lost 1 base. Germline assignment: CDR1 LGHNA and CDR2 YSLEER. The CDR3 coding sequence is TGCGCCAGCAGCCAAGCGACAGGGGGGAACACTGAAGCTTTCTTT. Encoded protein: CASSQATGGNTEAFF.

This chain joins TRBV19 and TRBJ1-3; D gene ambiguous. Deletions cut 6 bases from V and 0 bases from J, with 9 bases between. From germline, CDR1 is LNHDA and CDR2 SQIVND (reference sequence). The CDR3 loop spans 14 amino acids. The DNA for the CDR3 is TGTGCCAGTAGGGCGGTGAGCTCTGGAAACACCATATATTTT. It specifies CASRAVSSGNTIYF.

CDR3 DNA: TGTGCCAGCAGTGACGGACAGGGGGCGGGAGGCTACACCTTC. Protein sequence: CASSDGQGAGGYTF. The gene calls are TRBV2 and TRBJ1-2; 11 bases are shared with TRBD1. The CDR3 runs 14 residues. Germline values: CDR1 SNHLY, CDR2 FYNNEI. V lost 3 bases to trimming and J lost 8 bases; unmatched junction nucleotides: 5.

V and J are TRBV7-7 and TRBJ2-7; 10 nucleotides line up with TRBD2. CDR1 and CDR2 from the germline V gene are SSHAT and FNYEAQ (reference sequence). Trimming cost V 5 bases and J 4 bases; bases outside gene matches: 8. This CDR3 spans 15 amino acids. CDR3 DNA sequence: TGTGCCAGCAGCCGCCTAGCGGGGGCCAGTTACGAGCAGTACTTC. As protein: CASSRLAGASYEQYF.

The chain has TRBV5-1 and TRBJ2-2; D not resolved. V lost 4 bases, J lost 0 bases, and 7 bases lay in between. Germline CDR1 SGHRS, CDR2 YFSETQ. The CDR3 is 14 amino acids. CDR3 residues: CASSQPTNTGELFF. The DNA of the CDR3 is TGCGCCAGCAGCCAACCAACGAACACCGGGGAGCTGTTTTTT.

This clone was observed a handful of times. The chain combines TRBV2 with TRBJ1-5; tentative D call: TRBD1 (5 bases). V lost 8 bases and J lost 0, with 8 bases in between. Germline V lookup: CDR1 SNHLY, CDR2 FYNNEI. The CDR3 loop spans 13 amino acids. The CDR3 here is CASGTVSNQPQHF. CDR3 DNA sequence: TGTGCCAGCGGGACGGTTAGCAATCAGCCCCAGCATTTT.

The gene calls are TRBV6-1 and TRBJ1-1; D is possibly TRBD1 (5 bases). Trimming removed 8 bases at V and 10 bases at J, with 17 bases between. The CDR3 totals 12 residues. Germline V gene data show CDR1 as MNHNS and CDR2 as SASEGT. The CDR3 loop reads CASSHPTQGAFF. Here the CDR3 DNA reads TGTGCCAGCTCTCACCCCACTCAGGGAGCTTTCTTT.

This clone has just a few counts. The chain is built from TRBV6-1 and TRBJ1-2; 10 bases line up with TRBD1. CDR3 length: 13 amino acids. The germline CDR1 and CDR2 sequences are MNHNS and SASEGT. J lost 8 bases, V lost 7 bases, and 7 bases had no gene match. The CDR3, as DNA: TGTGCCAGCACCGACGGGACAGGGGACGGCTACACCTTC. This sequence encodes CASTDGTGDGYTF.

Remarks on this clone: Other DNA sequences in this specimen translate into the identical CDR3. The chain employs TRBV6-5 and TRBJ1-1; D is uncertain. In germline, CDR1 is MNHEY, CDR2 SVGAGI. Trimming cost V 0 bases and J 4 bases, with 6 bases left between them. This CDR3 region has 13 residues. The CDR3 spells CASSYSEVTEAFF. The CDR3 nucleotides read TGTGCCAGCAGTTACTCGGAGGTCACTGAAGCTTTCTTT.

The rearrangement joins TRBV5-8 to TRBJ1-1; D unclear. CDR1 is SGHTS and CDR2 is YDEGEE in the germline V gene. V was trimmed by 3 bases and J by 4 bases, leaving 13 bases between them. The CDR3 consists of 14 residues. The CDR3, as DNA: TGTGCCAGCAGCTCCCGCCCGGGGAGCACTGAAGCTTTCTTT. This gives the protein CASSSRPGSTEAFF.

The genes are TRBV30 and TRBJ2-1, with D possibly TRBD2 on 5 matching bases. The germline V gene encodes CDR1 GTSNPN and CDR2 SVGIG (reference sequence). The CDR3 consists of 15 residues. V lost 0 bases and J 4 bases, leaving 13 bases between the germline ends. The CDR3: CAWSVREKEYNEQFF. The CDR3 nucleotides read TGTGCCTGGAGTGTACGGGAAAAGGAATACAATGAGCAGTTCTTC.

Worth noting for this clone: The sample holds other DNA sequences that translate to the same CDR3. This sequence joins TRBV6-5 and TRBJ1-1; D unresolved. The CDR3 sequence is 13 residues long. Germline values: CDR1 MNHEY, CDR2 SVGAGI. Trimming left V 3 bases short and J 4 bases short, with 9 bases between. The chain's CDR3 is CASSYSEVTEAFF. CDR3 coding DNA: TGTGCCAGCAGTTATTCGGAGGTCACTGAAGCTTTCTTT.

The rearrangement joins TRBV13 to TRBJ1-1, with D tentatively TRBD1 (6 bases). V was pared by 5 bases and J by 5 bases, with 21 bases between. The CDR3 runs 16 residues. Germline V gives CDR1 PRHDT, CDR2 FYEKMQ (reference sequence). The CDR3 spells CASSPQQGGDGTEAFF. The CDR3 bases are TGTGCCAGCAGCCCCCAACAGGGAGGGGATGGAACTGAAGCTTTCTTT.